This T cell receptor (beta chain) was found in a study of cytomegalovirus exposure and HLA in healthy donors. The study, taken as a whole, reports: Immune exposure information available was restricted to CMV serostatus. HLA alleles were associated with fewer than 20,000 TCR beta sequences in a later analysis at 0.05 false discovery rate.

Germline V gene data show CDR1 as WNHNN and CDR2 as SYGVQD (reference sequence). V was pared by 4 bases and J by 4 bases, with 8 bases between. This CDR3 contains 13 residues. As regards this clone: Its cognate antigen is unknown.

PCR primers comprised 60 Vbeta and 13 Jbeta primers. Using immunoSEQ multiplex PCR, the repertoire was profiled, and TCRdb retains in-frame clones only, with some absent. This sample has 150,000 to 180,000 clones; approximately 80% occur once, and the top ten carry around 5.6%. The source material was PBMCs. This TCR came from a woman aged 40 to 55 in good health and CMV-seropositive. The chain has TRBV10-1 and TRBJ2-1, with D unresolved. The CDR3 reads CASSAQPYNEQFF. The CDR3 DNA reads TGCGCCAGCAGTGCACAGCCATACAATGAGCAGTTCTTC.